A selection of T cell receptor beta chains follows, all from one sample in a study of somatic mutations in cytotoxic T cells in rheumatoid arthritis. Profiling relied on immunoSEQ multiplex PCR, and the TCRdb table lists in-frame clones only, not all of them. The sample includes 16,000 or so clones, about 80% seen only once; the top ten take 4.5% to 6%. Material for sequencing was CD8+ T cells sorted from blood. The receptor set was obtained from an adult with rheumatoid arthritis. Both conserved end residues are part of each CDR3. A D gene is named only where the DNA matches it firmly. Size is stated for part of the rows, as once, few or many counts, or as a class when the clone is expanded.

TRBV7-6	-	TRBJ1-2	TRBD1	CASSRGTGGGYTF	TGTGCCAGCAGCCGAGGGACAGGGGGAGGCTACACCTTC
TRBV5-4	-	TRBJ2-3	TRBD2	CASSSPGGDTQYF	TGTGCCAGCAGCTCGCCGGGAGGGGATACGCAGTATTTT
TRBV27	-	TRBJ2-7	TRBD1	CASSSYRDSIYEQYF	TGTGCCAGCAGTTCATACCGGGACAGTATCTACGAGCAGTACTTC
TRBV19	few	TRBJ2-7	-	CASSIVPDRGYEQYF	TGTGCCAGTAGTATTGTTCCGGATCGTGGCTACGAGCAGTACTTC
TRBV10-2	-	TRBJ2-5	-	CASSESPGSLETQYF	TGCGCCAGCAGTGAGTCTCCAGGGTCGCTAGAGACCCAGTACTTC
TRBV30	-	TRBJ1-5	TRBD1	CAWRARGVNSNQPQHF	TGTGCCTGGAGGGCCAGGGGGGTAAATAGCAATCAGCCCCAGCATTTT
TRBV27	-	TRBJ2-3	-	CASSPNTDTQYF	TGTGCCAGCAGTCCCAACACAGATACGCAGTATTTT
TRBV9	-	TRBJ2-5	-	CASSGLSGPGTPRTQYF	TGTGCCAGCAGCGGACTTAGCGGTCCAGGTACCCCTCGGACCCAGTACTTC
TRBV6-5	-	TRBJ1-4	-	CASSTRGVKNEKLFF	TGTGCCAGCAGTACCCGGGGAGTTAAGAATGAAAAACTGTTTTTT
TRBV11-3	-	TRBJ1-2	-	CASSHYCKDGSHYGYTF	TGTGCCAGCAGCCATTACTGTAAGGACGGATCACACTATGGCTACACCTTC
TRBV6-1	-	TRBJ2-7	-	CASSEEGIWYEQYF	TGTGCCAGCAGTGAAGAAGGCATCTGGTACGAGCAGTACTTC
TRBV10-3	-	TRBJ2-5	-	CASSRTRGEGQETQYF	TGTGCTTCGTCGCGCACCAGGGGGGAAGGCCAAGAGACCCAGTACTTC
TRBV14	-	TRBJ1-2	TRBD1	CASSQYTRTGLYGYTF	TGTGCCAGCAGCCAATATACGCGGACAGGGCTCTATGGCTACACCTTC
TRBV7-9	few	TRBJ1-3	-	CASSSGSIGNTIYF	TGTGCCAGCAGCTCTGGGTCCATAGGGAACACCATATATTTT
TRBV5-5	-	TRBJ2-3	-	CASSLVARDLTDTQYF	TGTGCCAGCAGCTTGGTAGCACGGGATCTCACAGATACGCAGTATTTT
TRBV6-5	-	TRBJ1-1	-	CASSFGARYTEAFF	TGTGCCAGCAGTTTTGGGGCTCGATACACTGAAGCTTTCTTT
TRBV29-1	-	TRBJ1-2	-	CSVEDYEMGAGAYGYTF	TGCAGCGTTGAAGATTATGAGATGGGGGCAGGGGCCTATGGCTACACCTTC
TRBV7-6	-	TRBJ2-1	-	CASGRSSYNEQFF	TGTGCCAGCGGACGAAGCTCCTACAATGAGCAGTTCTTC
TRBV7-9	-	TRBJ1-3	TRBD1	CASRQGSSGNTIYF	TGTGCCAGTAGACAGGGGAGCTCTGGAAACACCATATATTTT
TRBV6-1	-	TRBJ1-2	-	CASSPEDGGRNGYTF	TGTGCCAGCAGCCCTGAAGACGGAGGGAGGAATGGCTACACCTTC
TRBV5-5	few	TRBJ1-6	-	CASSLPDNSPLHF	TGTGCCAGCAGCTTGCCCGATAATTCACCCCTCCACTTT
TRBV9	few	TRBJ1-1	-	CASSVATGRLDTEAFF	TGTGCCAGCAGCGTAGCTACGGGAAGGTTGGACACTGAAGCTTTCTTT
TRBV9	once	TRBJ1-1	-	CASSQSPGGTEAFF	TGTGCCAGCAGCCAATCTCCCGGAGGAACTGAAGCTTTCTTT
TRBV7-9	-	TRBJ2-5	-	CASSSTGRGETQYF	TGTGCCAGCAGCTCCACTGGCAGGGGCGAGACCCAGTACTTC
TRBV4-1	-	TRBJ1-4	-	CASKGRRDEKLFF	TGCGCCAGCAAGGGACGGCGGGATGAAAAACTGTTTTTT
TRBV5-6	-	TRBJ1-1	-	CASSLSPGNTEAFF	TGTGCCAGCAGCTTGTCTCCAGGAAACACTGAAGCTTTCTTT
TRBV5-6	-	TRBJ1-3	-	CASSMVGGNTIYF	TGTGCCAGCAGCATGGTTGGCGGAAACACCATATATTTT
TRBV30	-	TRBJ2-7	-	CAWSAGVAEQYF	TGTGCCTGGAGCGCAGGGGTTGCCGAGCAGTACTTC
TRBV27	-	TRBJ1-1	-	CASTPGGNTEAFF	TGTGCCAGCACTCCAGGAGGGAACACTGAAGCTTTCTTT
TRBV7-7	-	TRBJ2-7	-	CASSLGAGAHEQYF	TGTGCCAGCAGCTTAGGAGCAGGGGCCCACGAGCAGTACTTC
TRBV11-2	-	TRBJ2-1	TRBD1	CASSWGQRNEQFF	TGTGCCAGCAGCTGGGGACAGCGCAATGAGCAGTTCTTC
TRBV5-6	-	TRBJ1-1	-	CASSPMDHTEAFF	TGTGCCAGCAGCCCTATGGATCACACTGAAGCTTTCTTT
TRBV27	-	TRBJ1-2	-	CASTHSPHRSLFNYGYTF	TGTGCCAGCACCCATTCCCCTCACCGGAGCCTCTTTAACTATGGCTACACCTTC
TRBV14	-	TRBJ2-3	TRBD2	CASSQKGRAIERVDTQYF	TGTGCCAGCAGCCAAAAGGGGAGGGCTATTGAGCGAGTCGATACGCAGTATTTT
TRBV27	-	TRBJ1-1	-	CASSARGFEAFF	TGTGCCAGCAGTGCCAGGGGCTTTGAAGCTTTCTTT
TRBV12-5	-	TRBJ1-2	-	CASGRIMDLEEYGYTF	TGTGCTAGTGGCAGAATTATGGATTTGGAAGAGTATGGCTACACCTTC
TRBV4-2	-	TRBJ1-1	-	CASSQETGEAFF	TGTGCCAGCAGCCAAGAGACGGGTGAAGCTTTCTTT
TRBV5-5	-	TRBJ1-2	TRBD1	CASSLNRGHGYTF	TGTGCCAGCAGCCTCAACAGGGGGCATGGCTACACCTTC
TRBV27	-	TRBJ1-2	-	CASSPGSLVGYTF	TGTGCCAGCAGTCCCGGGAGCTTGGTTGGCTACACCTTC
TRBV9	-	TRBJ2-7	TRBD2	CASSISTSGAPYEQYF	TGTGCCAGCAGCATCTCGACTAGCGGGGCCCCCTACGAGCAGTACTTC
TRBV6-4	-	TRBJ2-2	TRBD1	CASSSGQGSTGELFF	TGTGCCAGCAGCTCAGGACAGGGAAGCACCGGGGAGCTGTTTTTT
TRBV7-2	-	TRBJ2-7	-	CASSYSGAYEQYF	TGTGCCAGCAGCTACTCCGGGGCCTACGAGCAGTACTTC
TRBV7-9	-	TRBJ2-1	-	CASRGEGSYNEQFF	TGTGCCAGCAGAGGAGAGGGGTCCTACAATGAGCAGTTCTTC
TRBV27	-	TRBJ1-1	-	CASSLSVGAEAFF	TGTGCCAGCAGTTTATCGGTAGGGGCTGAAGCTTTCTTT
TRBV4-1	-	TRBJ1-1	-	CASSHPLPANTEAFF	TGCGCCAGCAGCCACCCCCTACCCGCGAACACTGAAGCTTTCTTT
TRBV4-2	-	TRBJ1-1	-	CASSQGDGDTEAFF	TGTGCCAGCAGCCAAGGGGATGGGGACACTGAAGCTTTCTTT
TRBV30	-	TRBJ2-1	-	CAWSERLSSYNEQFF	TGTGCCTGGAGCGAGAGACTGAGCTCCTACAATGAGCAGTTCTTC
TRBV27	-	TRBJ1-2	-	CASSLGGDTRGYTF	TGTGCCAGCAGTTTAGGAGGGGACACAAGAGGCTACACCTTC
TRBV14	-	TRBJ2-2	-	CASSYRAASWSGGELFF	TGTGCCAGCAGCTATAGAGCAGCTTCATGGAGCGGGGGGGAGCTGTTTTTT
TRBV6-5	once	TRBJ2-7	-	CASSYGRLYDEQYF	TGTGCCAGCAGTTACGGCAGGCTCTACGATGAGCAGTACTTC
TRBV20-1	-	TRBJ2-2	-	CSAKGTGELFF	TGCAGTGCTAAGGGAACCGGGGAGCTGTTTTTT
TRBV5-5	-	TRBJ2-7	-	CASSLSLRTEGSYEQYF	TGTGCCAGCAGCTTGTCCTTGCGTACAGAGGGCTCCTACGAGCAGTACTTC
TRBV19	-	TRBJ2-3	-	CASSADSWDTQYF	TGTGCCAGTAGCGCTGACAGTTGGGATACGCAGTATTTT
TRBV9	few	TRBJ1-3	-	CASSVVDGNTIYF	TGTGCCAGCAGCGTAGTGGACGGAAACACCATATATTTT
TRBV5-5	-	TRBJ2-7	TRBD1	CASSLTGGGYEQYF	TGTGCCAGCAGCTTGACAGGGGGCGGCTACGAGCAGTACTTC